This TCR beta chain was identified during a study of cytomegalovirus exposure and HLA in healthy donors. Points from the study as a whole: Follow-up analysis seemed to connect common viral pathogens with several of the most significant clusters identified. Analysis was performed later, and it showed HLA-associated TCR beta chains to be more clonally expanded than equally common others. Confirmation was obtained in vitro that three CMV-associated chains are specific for CMV antigens. In a later analysis, approximately 15,000 TCR beta sequences were associated with HLA alleles at 0.05 false discovery rate.

The CDR3 has 12 residues. CDR1 and CDR2 from the germline V gene are SGHTA and FQGNSA. The ends lost 4 bases at V and 14 bases at J; junction bases unmatched: 8. Notes on this clone: Its antigen is unidentified.

The study ran its PCR with 60 Vbeta and 13 Jbeta primers. Method: immunoSEQ multiplex PCR; TCRdb's copy keeps in-frame clones and lacks some. The top ten hold around 2.9% of the sample, which has 90,000 to 130,000 clones, 80% seen once. The sample consisted of PBMCs. This clonotype originated in a woman aged 60-75 years in good health and CMV-seropositive. The rearrangement uses TRBV7-2 and TRBJ2-1, with 7 bases identical to TRBD2. This CDR3 is CASSSWTSAKFF. CDR3 nucleotide sequence: TGTGCCAGCAGCTCCTGGACTAGTGCAAAGTTCTTC.